A single sample is the source of the 10 T cell receptor beta chains below, sequenced in a study of blood T cells in healthy people across ages. Together with a sample-barcoded 5' primer, a J-beta primer mix was included in a second PCR lasting 7 to 11 cycles. From the 5' RACE reads, TCRdb called clonotypes with MiXCR, one entry per CDR3 protein. This sample carries under 950,000 distinct CDR3 sequences, over 20% of them seen once, and the ten largest clones take around 22%. Source material: blood. All receptors derive from a man in his 70s in good health.

This clonotype has a handful of counts. The rearrangement uses TRBV5-1 and TRBJ1-1; a weak D match, TRBD1 (6 bases). V was cut by 4 bases and J by 8 bases, with 12 bases left in between. This CDR3 comprises 12 residues. Germline-derived CDR1 and CDR2 are SGHRS and YFSETQ. The CDR3 nucleotides are TGCGCCAGCAGCCGGGGGGCAGGGGAAGCTTTCTTT. Encoded protein: CASSRGAGEAFF.

This sequence joins TRBV25-1 and TRBJ2-1; D perhaps matches TRBD2 (5 bases). CDR1 is MGHDK, CDR2 SYGVNS, per germline. The CDR3 is made up of 17 amino acids. Trimming stripped 3 bases from V and 7 bases from J, with 22 bases between. Written as DNA, the CDR3 is TGTGCCAGCAGTGATTTCGGTAGCGAGGAACGTCATAATGAGCAGTTCTTC. Translation: CASSDFGSEERHNEQFF.

The chain is built from TRBV10-3 and TRBJ1-2; 11 nucleotides match TRBD1. This CDR3 has 15 residues. Germline assignment: CDR1 ENHRY and CDR2 SYGVKD. The V segment lost 7 bases and the J segment 6 bases; nucleotides outside the gene matches: 10. The CDR3 DNA reads TGTGCCATCAATAGGAGGACAGGGGGCAGGGATGGCTACACCTTC. Encoded protein: CAINRRTGGRDGYTF.

The sample holds a few counts of this clonotype. This chain uses TRBV11-2 with TRBJ2-2; D might be TRBD1 or TRBD2, each matching 5 bases. The CDR3 spans 16 residues. CDR1 and CDR2 (germline): SGHAT, FQNNGV. V gave up 1 base and J gave up 2 bases, with 11 bases separating them. CDR3 bases: TGTGCCAGCAGCTTAGTCCACGGGGCAAACACCGGGGAGCTGTTTTTT. It encodes CASSLVHGANTGELFF.

At least ten counts were recorded for this clonotype. The CDR3 loop reads CSAKRGPEQYF. The CDR3 DNA reads as TGCAGTGCCAAGCGGGGCCCCGAGCAGTACTTC. The chain uses TRBV20-1 and TRBJ2-7; 7 nucleotides match TRBD2. The CDR3 length is 11 residues. J lost 6 bases, V lost 6 bases, and 5 bases had no gene match. Germline V CDR1 and CDR2: DFQATT, SNEGSKA (reference sequence).

This clonotype has only a few counts. The chain is built from TRBV19 and TRBJ1-2; 8 positions match TRBD1. J gave up 5 bases and V 3 bases, and 8 bases lay outside the gene matches. There are 15 residues in the CDR3. CDR1 is LNHDA, CDR2 SQIVND, per germline (reference sequence). The CDR3 here is CASSMGPNRGYGYTF. CDR3 in DNA: TGTGCCAGTAGTATGGGCCCCAACAGGGGGTATGGCTACACCTTC.

The V and J genes are TRBV11-2 and TRBJ1-1; D not certain. CDR1 SGHAT and CDR2 FQNNGV come from the germline V gene. The CDR3 has 15 amino acids. V was cut by 2 bases and J by 4 bases, with 14 bases left in between. The CDR3 reads CASSLSLGGSTEAFF. The CDR3 nucleotides read TGTGCCAGCAGCTTAAGTTTGGGAGGGAGCACTGAAGCTTTCTTT. The full variable domain, in which reference TRBV11-2 and TRBJ1-1 provide the parts outside the CDR3, is EAGVAQSPRYKIIEKRQSVAFWCNPISGHATLYWYQQILGQGPKLLIQFQNNGVVDDSQLPKDRFSAERLKGVDSTLKIQPAKLEDSAVYLCASSLSLGGSTEAFFGQGTRLTVV.

This clonotype was counted at least ten times. V and J are TRBV7-2 and TRBJ2-5, with 7 bases fitting TRBD1. This CDR3 has 15 residues. The J segment lost 2 bases and the V segment lost 5 bases, leaving 8 bases of the junction unmatched. CDR1 SGHTA and CDR2 FQGNSA come from the germline V gene. CDR3 in DNA: TGTGCCAGCAGCCCCCGGACAGGCAAACAAGAGACCCAGTACTTC. Protein sequence: CASSPRTGKQETQYF. Drawing the rest from reference TRBV7-2 and TRBJ2-5, the complete variable domain is GAGVSQSPSNKVTEKGKDVELRCDPISGHTALYWYRQSLGQGLEFLIYFQGNSAPDKSGLPSDRFSAERTGGSVSTLTIQRTQQEDSAVYLCASSPRTGKQETQYFGPGTRLLVL.

The rearrangement uses TRBV12-3 or TRBV12-4 and TRBJ2-6; D unresolved. Trimming stripped 5 bases from V and 0 bases from J, with 20 bases between. The CDR3 loop spans 19 amino acids. The CDR3 bases are TGTGCCAGCAGTCCAACTCTCCGGAACTACCTCTCTGGGGCCAACGTCCTGACTTTC. Its protein is CASSPTLRNYLSGANVLTF.

This clonotype has at least ten counts. The chain combines TRBV11-2 with TRBJ2-3; 9 bases fit TRBD2. Germline V gene data show CDR1 as SGHAT and CDR2 as FQNNGV. CDR3 length: 19 amino acids. V trimming: 1 base; J trimming: 6 bases; junction bases outside the gene matches: 17. CDR3 bases: TGTGCCAGCAGCTTAGTCCTCAGCTCCTTTAGCGGGGGTGGGGATACGCAGTATTTT. As protein: CASSLVLSSFSGGGDTQYF.